Below, 2 T cell receptor beta chains from the same sample are listed, as sequenced in a study of shared clonotypes between healthy human individuals (dated by TCRdb to about 2020). Libraries came from the immunoSEQ multiplex PCR assay. This is the immuneACCESS table as TCRdb keeps it, with only in-frame sequences that have V and J called. A part of the clones is gone; compared with another copy, unresolved V genes explain less than half, and the rest is unexplained. This sample is represented by some 2,000,000 clones; approximately 95% of them were singletons. Together, the top ten hold under 0.15% of the sample. What was sequenced was naive CD4+ T cells sorted from blood. The cell subset or site tag for this specimen amounts to: CD45RA+ positively selected. The receptors stem from a man in his late teens or twenties in good health.

The rearrangement uses TRBV6-6 and TRBJ1-3; D unclear. Per germline, CDR1 MNHNY and CDR2 SVGAGI (reference sequence). V was shortened by 2 bases and J by 2 bases, with 10 bases between the two germline ends. This CDR3 region has 15 residues. This chain's CDR3 is CASSYEWVAGNTIYF. Here the CDR3 DNA reads TGTGCCAGCAGTTACGAGTGGGTCGCTGGAAACACCATATATTTT.

The rearrangement links TRBV5-6 to TRBJ2-3; no firm D call. CDR1 and CDR2 (germline): SGHDT, YYEEEE. CDR3 length: 16 residues. V was trimmed by 0 bases and J by 4 bases, leaving 15 bases between them. CDR3 loop: CASSLDLGKVSDTQYF. The DNA of the CDR3 is TGTGCCAGCAGCTTGGACCTGGGAAAAGTTTCAGATACGCAGTATTTT.